The 8 T cell receptor beta chains below all came from one sample that was sequenced in a study of regulatory T cells in long-lasting Graves disease. Described time point: newly diagnosed GD, antithyroid drugs for less than 3 months. Construction of the TCR library relied on RNA isolated from PBMCs. TCR beta libraries were built with iRepertoire HTBI primers and Arm-PCR of CDR3 regions. TCRdb recomputed calls from the multiplex PCR reads with MiXCR, one row per CDR3 protein. The data show around 500,000 distinct CDR3 sequences, around 12% seen once. The same sample was also used in a study of T cells in Graves' hyperthyroidism and ophthalmopathy.

The sequenced sample was peripheral blood mononuclear cells (PBMCs), obtained at new diagnosis, from a patient treated with antithyroid drugs. The source is a woman under 40 with Graves disease.

This clonotype was seen more than once but under ten times. The chain couples TRBV4-3 to TRBJ2-7, with 13 bases identical to TRBD2. The germline CDR1 and CDR2 sequences are LGHNA and YSLEER. This CDR3 spans 14 amino acids. V trimming: 3 bases; J trimming: 7 bases; junction bases outside the gene matches: 3. The CDR3 protein is CASSQELAGGEQYF. In nucleotides, the CDR3 is TGCGCCAGCAGCCAGGAACTAGCGGGAGGGGAGCAGTACTTC.

With regard to this clonotype: Since a much larger clone is just one base distant, this may be a read error. V is TRBV19 and J is TRBJ2-6; D may be TRBD1 or TRBD2 (5 bases each). Germline values: CDR1 LNHDA, CDR2 SQIVND (reference sequence). The CDR3 spans 20 residues. Trimming pared 1 base from V and 1 base from J, leaving 20 bases between. The CDR3 sequence is CASSIVLWDPQSSGANVLTF. The CDR3 DNA reads TGTGCCAGTAGTATAGTCCTGTGGGACCCCCAATCTTCTGGGGCCAACGTCCTGACTTTC. The entire variable domain, with the rest obtained from reference TRBV19 and TRBJ2-6, is as follows: DGGITQSPKYLFRKEGQNVTLSCEQNLNHDAMYWYRQDPGQGLRLIYYSQIVNDFQKGDIAEGYSVSREKKESFPLTVTSAQKNPTAFYLCASSIVLWDPQSSGANVLTFGAGSRLTVL.

This chain joins TRBV3-1 and TRBJ2-3; 7 nucleotides match TRBD1. The length of the CDR3 is 16 residues. V shed 1 base and J 2 bases; nucleotides not matched to a gene: 6. The germline CDR1 and CDR2 sequences are LGHDT and YNNKEL (reference sequence). CDR3 DNA sequence: TGTGCCAGCAGCCAAGGGACAGAGGGGGCCACAGATACGCAGTATTTT. It specifies CASSQGTEGATDTQYF.

The J gene is TRBJ2-7, the V gene TRBV20-1; 11 bases fit TRBD1. J gave up 4 bases and V 6 bases, and 11 bases lay outside the gene matches. The germline CDR1 and CDR2 sequences are DFQATT and SNEGSKA (reference sequence). This CDR3 has 15 residues. The CDR3 nucleotides are TGCAGTGCCCGAGAATGGGGACAGGGGGGGTACGAGCAGTACTTC. Protein sequence: CSAREWGQGGYEQYF.

The V and J genes are TRBV5-4 and TRBJ2-3; D might be TRBD1 (5 bases). CDR3 length equals 16 residues. V lost 4 bases to trimming and J lost 0 bases, with 15 bases between them. Germline CDR1 SGHNT, CDR2 YYREEE (reference sequence). The CDR3 nucleotides read TGTGCCAGCAGCCCAGACCAGGGAAGAAGCACAGATACGCAGTATTTT. Amino acid sequence: CASSPDQGRSTDTQYF.

In its sample, this clonotype was seen a few times. This chain uses TRBV7-9 with TRBJ2-3; D unclear. The CDR3 totals 15 residues. Germline CDR1 reads SEHNR; CDR2 reads FQNEAQ (reference sequence). Trimming shortened V by 0 bases and J by 3 bases, and 10 bases separated the two germline ends. The CDR3 sequence is CASSLAIALTDTQYF. As DNA, the CDR3 is TGTGCCAGCAGCTTAGCGATTGCGCTAACAGATACGCAGTATTTT.

This clonotype has a handful of counts. This chain joins TRBV15 and TRBJ1-1; D possibly corresponds to TRBD1 (5 bases). CDR1 is LNHNV and CDR2 is YYDKDF in the germline V gene (reference sequence). The CDR3 extends over 15 amino acids. The V gene lost 3 bases and the J gene lost 5 bases, with 16 bases spanning the gap. The CDR3 DNA reads TGTGCCACCAGCAGGGGCACCCAAGGGGAAACTGAAGCTTTCTTT. This translates into CATSRGTQGETEAFF.

At least ten counts were recorded for this clonotype. The rearrangement links TRBV6-5 to TRBJ2-1, with TRBD2 identical over 10 bases. The germline V gene encodes CDR1 MNHEY and CDR2 SVGAGI. This CDR3 region has 16 residues. V was pared by 4 bases and J by 0 bases, with 3 bases of the junction left unmatched. Written as DNA, the CDR3 is TGTGCCAGCAGTTCAGAGCGGGAGGGCTCCTACAATGAGCAGTTCTTC. This encodes CASSSEREGSYNEQFF.